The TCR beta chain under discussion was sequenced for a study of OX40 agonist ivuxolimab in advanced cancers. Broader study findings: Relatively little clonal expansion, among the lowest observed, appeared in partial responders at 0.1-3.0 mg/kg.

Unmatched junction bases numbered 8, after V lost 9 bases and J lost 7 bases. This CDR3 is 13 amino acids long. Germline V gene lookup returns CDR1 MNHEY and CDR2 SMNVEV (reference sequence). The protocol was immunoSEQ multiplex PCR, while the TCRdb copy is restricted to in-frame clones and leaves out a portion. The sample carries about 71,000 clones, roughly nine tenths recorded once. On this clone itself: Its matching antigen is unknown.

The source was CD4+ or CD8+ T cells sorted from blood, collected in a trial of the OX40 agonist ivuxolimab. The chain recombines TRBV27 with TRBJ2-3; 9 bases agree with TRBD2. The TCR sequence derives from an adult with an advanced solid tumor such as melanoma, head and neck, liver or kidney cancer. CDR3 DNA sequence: TGTGCCAGTCTCAATAGCGGGAGAAATACGCAGTATTTT. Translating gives CASLNSGRNTQYF.